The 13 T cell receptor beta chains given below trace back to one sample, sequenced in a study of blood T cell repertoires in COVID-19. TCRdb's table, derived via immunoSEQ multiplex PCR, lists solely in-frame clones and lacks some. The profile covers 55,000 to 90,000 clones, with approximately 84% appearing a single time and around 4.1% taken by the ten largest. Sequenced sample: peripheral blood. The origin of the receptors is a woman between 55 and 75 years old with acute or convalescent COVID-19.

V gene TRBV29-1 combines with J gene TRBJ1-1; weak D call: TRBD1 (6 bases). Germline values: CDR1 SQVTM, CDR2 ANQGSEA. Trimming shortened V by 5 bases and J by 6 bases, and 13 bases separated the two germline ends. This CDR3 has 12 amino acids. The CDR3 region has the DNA TGCAGCGTTCCGCAGGGGCTCTCTGAAGCTTTCTTT. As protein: CSVPQGLSEAFF.

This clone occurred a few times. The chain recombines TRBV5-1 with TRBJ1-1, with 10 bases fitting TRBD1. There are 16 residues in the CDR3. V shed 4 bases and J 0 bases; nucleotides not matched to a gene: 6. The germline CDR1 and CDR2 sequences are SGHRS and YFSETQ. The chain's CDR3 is CASSTGDRGLNTEAFF. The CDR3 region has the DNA TGCGCCAGCAGCACCGGGGACAGGGGATTGAACACTGAAGCTTTCTTT.

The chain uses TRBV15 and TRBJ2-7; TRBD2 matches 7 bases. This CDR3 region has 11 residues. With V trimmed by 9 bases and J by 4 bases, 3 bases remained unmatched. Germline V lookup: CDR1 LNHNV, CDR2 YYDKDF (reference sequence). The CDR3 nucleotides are TGTGCCACGGGGACTAATTACGAGCAGTACTTC. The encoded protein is CATGTNYEQYF. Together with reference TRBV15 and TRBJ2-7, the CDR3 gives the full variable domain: DAMVIQNPRYQVTQFGKPVTLSCSQTLNHNVMYWYQQKSSQAPKLLFHYYDKDFNNEADTPDNFQSRRPNTSFCFLDIRSPGLGDTAMYLCATGTNYEQYFGPGTRLTVT.

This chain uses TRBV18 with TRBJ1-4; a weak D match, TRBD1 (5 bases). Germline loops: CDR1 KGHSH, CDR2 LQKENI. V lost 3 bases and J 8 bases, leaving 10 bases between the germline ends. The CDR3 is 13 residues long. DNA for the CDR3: TGTGCCAGCTCACCGGGACTGACCGAAAAACTGTTTTTT. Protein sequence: CASSPGLTEKLFF.

This chain's CDR3 is CASRNGRGYSDEQFF. The CDR3 nucleotides read TGTGCCAGCAGGAATGGGCGTGGGTACTCAGATGAGCAGTTCTTC. The chain couples TRBV6-5 to TRBJ2-1; D is unclear. Germline V gene data show CDR1 as MNHEY and CDR2 as SVGAGI. V dropped 6 bases and J dropped 8 bases, with 20 bases sitting between them. The CDR3 totals 15 residues.

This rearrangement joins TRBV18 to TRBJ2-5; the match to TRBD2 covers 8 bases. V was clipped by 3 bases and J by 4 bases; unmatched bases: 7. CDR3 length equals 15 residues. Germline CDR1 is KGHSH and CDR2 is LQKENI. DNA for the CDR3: TGTGCCAGCTCACCCCAGACCGGGGGGGGAGAGACCCAGTACTTC. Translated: CASSPQTGGGETQYF.

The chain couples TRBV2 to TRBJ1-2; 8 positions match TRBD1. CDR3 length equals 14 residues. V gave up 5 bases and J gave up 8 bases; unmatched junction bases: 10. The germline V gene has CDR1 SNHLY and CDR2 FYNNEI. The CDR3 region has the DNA TGTGCCAGCAGTACCTCACAGGGGGGAGAAGGCTACACCTTC. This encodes CASSTSQGGEGYTF.

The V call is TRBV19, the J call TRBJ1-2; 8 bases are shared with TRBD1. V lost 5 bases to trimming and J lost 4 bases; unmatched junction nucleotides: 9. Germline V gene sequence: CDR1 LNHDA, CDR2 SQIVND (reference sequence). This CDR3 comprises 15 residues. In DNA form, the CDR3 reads TGTGCCAGTAGTCTCCGGACAGGGTCCCTCTATGGCTACACCTTC. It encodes CASSLRTGSLYGYTF.

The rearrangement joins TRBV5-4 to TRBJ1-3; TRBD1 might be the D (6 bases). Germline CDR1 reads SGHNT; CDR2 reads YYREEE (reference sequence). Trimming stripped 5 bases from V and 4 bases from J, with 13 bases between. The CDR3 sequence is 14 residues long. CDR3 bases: TGTGCCAGCAGGACTCAGGGGCTGGGAAACACCATATATTTT. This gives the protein CASRTQGLGNTIYF.

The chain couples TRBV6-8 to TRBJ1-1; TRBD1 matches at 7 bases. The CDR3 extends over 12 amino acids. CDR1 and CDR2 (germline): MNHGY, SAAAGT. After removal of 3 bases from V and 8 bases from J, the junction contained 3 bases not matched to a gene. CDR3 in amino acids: CASSYRTGEAFF. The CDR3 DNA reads TGTGCCAGCAGTTATAGGACAGGAGAAGCTTTCTTT.

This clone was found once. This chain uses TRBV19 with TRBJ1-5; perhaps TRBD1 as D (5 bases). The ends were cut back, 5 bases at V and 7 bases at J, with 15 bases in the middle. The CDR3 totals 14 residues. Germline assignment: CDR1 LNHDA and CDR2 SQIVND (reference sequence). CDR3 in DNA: TGTGCCAGTAGTGGGACGGCGGGGAAACAGCCCCAGCATTTT. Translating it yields CASSGTAGKQPQHF. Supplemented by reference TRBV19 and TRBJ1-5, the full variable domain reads DGGITQSPKYLFRKEGQNVTLSCEQNLNHDAMYWYRQDPGQGLRLIYYSQIVNDFQKGDIAEGYSVSREKKESFPLTVTSAQKNPTAFYLCASSGTAGKQPQHFGDGTRLSIL.

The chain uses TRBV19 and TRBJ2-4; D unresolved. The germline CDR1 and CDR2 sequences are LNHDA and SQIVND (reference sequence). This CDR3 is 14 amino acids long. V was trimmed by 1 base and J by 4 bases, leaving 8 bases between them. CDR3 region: CASSIGGVKNIQYF. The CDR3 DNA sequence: TGTGCCAGTAGTATAGGCGGCGTAAAAAACATTCAGTACTTC.

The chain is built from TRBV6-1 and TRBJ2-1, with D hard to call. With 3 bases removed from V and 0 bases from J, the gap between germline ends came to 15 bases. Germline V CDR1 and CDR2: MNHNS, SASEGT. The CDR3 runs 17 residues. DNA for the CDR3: TGTGCCAGCAGTGATCAAGTGGCAGGAAGCTCCTACAATGAGCAGTTCTTC. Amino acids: CASSDQVAGSSYNEQFF.